This T cell receptor beta chain was sequenced during a study of T-cell memory formation after mild COVID-19 (dated by TCRdb to 2020 to 2023). Regarding the study in general: TCR sequence clusters from the two donors were largely donor specific. In a couple of donors, T-cell clones that expanded and contracted after mild COVID-19 were tracked by sequencing TCRalpha and TCRbeta repertoires over time. Two young, previously healthy adult volunteers made up the cohort, one male and one female. Overall results and qualifications from the work: The detection of some responding clones in pre-infection memory suggests that pre-existing cross-reactive memory T cells joined the SARS-CoV-2 response. The study included only a couple of mild cases, and larger cohorts that include severe cases with pre-infection samples were judged to be necessary. From day 15 to 85, contracting clones showed balanced CD4/CD8 phenotypes, whereas a second wave of clones that expanded from day 15 to 37 leaned towards CD4+. Contracting CD4+ clones were located mainly in the CM and EM memory subsets, whereas CD8+ clones were found to be enriched in EMRA. SARS-CoV-2 specificity of the second-wave clones peaking on day 37 was not confirmed.

The sequencing machine was an Illumina NovaSeq 6000. cDNA libraries for TCRalpha and TCRbeta were prepared by 5'RACE using constant-segment primers, with sample barcodes and unique molecular identifiers added. Trizol reagent was used to extract RNA from every sample. Library amplification was performed in two PCR steps, and a second sample barcode and Illumina TruSeq adapters were introduced in the second step. Sequencing of libraries was performed on an Illumina NovaSeq with 2 x 150 bp paired-end reads. Per the original workflow: Reads were demultiplexed and collapsed into UMI-guided consensus sequences with migec v1.2.7. Using mixcr v2.1.11, UMI consensuses were aligned to TRA and TRB V and J templates and then assembled into clonotypes. A clonotype was counted as expanded or contracted only if both edgeR and NoisET called the change significant, with noise models trained on biological replicates. For edgeR calls, the thresholds were a false discovery rate-adjusted p below 0.01 and a log2 fold-change of 1. As an exploratory analysis of dynamics, max-normalized trajectories of the 1000 most abundant clonotypes were examined with PCA combined with hierarchical clustering. Separately sequenced CD4+ and CD8+ repertoires were used to assign the CD4 or CD8 phenotype of responding clones. In-frame beta chains were kept once TCRdb had trimmed the public reads at Q25 with fastp and called clones with MiXCR. Each record represents a unique CDR3 protein, reported with the most common genes and DNA among its rows. The V and J calls shown here were made by TCRdb, not taken from the authors' results. The sample profile shows nearly 350,000 distinct CDR3 sequences; 13% of them were found once. The ten largest clonotypes hold 20% to 25% of the sample.

For this chain, trimming is 3 bases at the V end and 2 bases at the J end, and the number of junction bases without a gene match is 5. CDR1 is given as LGHDT and CDR2 as YNNKEL, both from the germline V gene (reference sequence). The CDR3 starts with the cysteine, ends with the phenylalanine, and has 16 residues. The entry retains the CDR3 DNA only, 48 bases that are in frame from base 1. PBMCs were isolated by Ficoll-Paque density gradient centrifugation. About this clonotype: Its antigen remains unidentified. No qualities accompany the bases; no much larger clone lies one base away.

Recombination connected TRBV3-1 to TRBJ2-5, with 11 central nucleotides matching TRBD2. Sample: PBMCs or a T cell subset sorted from them (not recorded which). This TCR derives from a man aged 18 to 30 who had mild COVID-19 (a few samples of this study predate the infection). The sample titles of this study are shuffled in the database, so cell type and time point are left out; the donor was told from shared clones. The CDR3 protein: CASSQSGLAAQETQYF. The nucleotide sequence reads TGTGCCAGCAGCCAGTCGGGACTAGCGGCTCAAGAGACCCAGTACTTC.